This TCR beta chain was sequenced in a study of spatial heterogeneity in lung cancer (dated by TCRdb to the late 2010s). Broadly, across the study: Beta-chain transcripts were consistently detected in greater numbers than alpha-chain transcripts, which likely reflected higher beta-chain transcript abundance. TCR transcript counts in tumor regions correlated strongly with a T cell transcriptional module score from matched bulk RNA-seq. In the raw uncorrected reads, each unique combination of TCR and UMI appeared more than ten times on average. In non-small cell lung cancer, the study made a quantitative comparison of TCR alpha and beta repertoires among multiple tumor regions, matched nontumor lung and blood. TCR repertoire features were related to nonsynonymous mutation counts determined by whole-exome sequencing of tumor tissue. Both alpha and beta chains were TCR-sequenced in samples taken at surgery, namely 220 tumor regions, fewer than 80 matched nontumor lung samples and approximately 51 PBMC samples. Results the study describes overall, beyond this receptor: TCR-seq coverage of tumor T cells was estimated at only roughly 7.7% for alpha chains and about 13% for beta chains. A correlation was observed between the number of expanded intratumoral alpha and beta TCRs and the tumor nonsynonymous mutation count. Counts of ubiquitous and regional expanded TCRs were found to correlate with counts of ubiquitous and regional nonsynonymous mutations, respectively. Confirming at a functional level the hypothesis that regional TCRs recognize regional mutations was considered to require additional single-cell paired TCR alpha and beta sequencing.

The germline V gene gives CDR1 as MDHEN and CDR2 as SYDVKM. The CDR3 numbers 16 residues from cysteine through phenylalanine. Only the CDR3 portion is preserved as DNA: 48 bases, with reading frame beginning at the first base. Compared with germline, V lacks 6 bases and J lacks 1 base; bases without a gene match: 6. The label giving this sample's time point can be read as: sample taken at primary tumor resection. The donors were 60 to 80 patients from the lung TRACERx cohort who had early-stage, untreated non-small cell lung cancer. Without any cell sorting, TCR sequencing was performed on whole RNA extracted either from tumor and nontumor lung tissue or from cryopreserved PBMC samples. Patients were selected for TCR sequencing only if sufficient RNA was available from at least two tumor regions. A lung pathologist reviewed the tumor and adjacent nontumor lung specimens before the specimens were selected.

This clonotype has a count of ten or more. Its recognized antigen is unknown. Base qualities are not provided; no much larger clone lies one nucleotide away. Receptor amplification or capture employed 5' RACE. Sequencing was carried out with a NextSeq 500. To allow correction of PCR and sequencing errors, the TCR library protocol tagged every TCR cDNA molecule with a unique molecular identifier. Concerning the study's data processing: TCR identification, UMI-based error correction and CDR3 extraction were all carried out with Decombinator tools. Expanded TCRs were defined as those above a frequency of 2 per 1,000, corresponding to the top 1% of the tumor frequency distribution. Expanded tumor TCRs statistically deemed absent (corrected P<0.05) from at least one tumor region were classed as regional, and all other expanded tumor TCRs were classed as ubiquitous. Rényi diversity was computed with the R vegan package after subsampling each repertoire 100 times to 5,000 TCRs. CDR3 similarity networks were constructed using string-kernel similarity of amino acid triplets, with links drawn between CDR3s whose pairwise similarity was above 0.82. TCRdb ran its own pipeline on the public reads, namely fastp trimming at Q25 and MiXCR clone calling, and kept in-frame beta chains. Each entry merges the rows of one CDR3 protein and shows their most common DNA and genes. The V and J calls were determined by TCRdb, not by the authors. The sample table contains 13,000 or so distinct CDR3 sequences; only one count was recorded for more than 3% of them. 15% to 20% of the sample comes from the top ten.

The origin of this receptor is a male donor with early-stage non-small cell lung cancer. The sample in question was lung tumor tissue, obtained at surgery. The chain is made from TRBV28 and TRBJ2-5, and 12 junction bases match TRBD2. The CDR3 region has the sequence CASRRLAGVIQETQYF. The nucleotides are TGTGCCAGCAGAAGACTAGCGGGGGTTATCCAAGAGACCCAGTACTTC.